Presented here are 15 T cell receptor beta chains from one specimen sequenced in a study of T cell repertoires in cytomegalovirus infection. Antigens of these TCRs are unknown. TCRdb re-called the reads with MiXCR, one entry per CDR3 protein. The sample holds about 69,000 distinct CDR3 sequences; around 28% are singletons and the top ten take 59%. Sequencing was performed on CD8+ T cells from cultured PBMCs, taken from culture after CMV antigen stimulation. These receptors originate from a human donor in good health (CMV status not recorded). Some clones in this sample may be carry-over from other donors' samples.

V gene TRBV11-2 combines with J gene TRBJ2-7, with D perhaps matching TRBD1 (6 bases). This CDR3 contains 13 residues. CDR1 is SGHAT, CDR2 FQNNGV, per germline. Trimming cost V 5 bases and J 2 bases, with 10 bases left between them. The CDR3 DNA is TGTGCCAGCAGCAGGACAGTAACCTACGAGCAGTACTTC. This gives the protein CASSRTVTYEQYF.

This chain uses TRBV28 with TRBJ2-1; 7 positions agree with TRBD2. Trimming removed 0 bases from V and 9 bases from J; junction bases left unmatched: 17. Germline CDR1 reads MDHEN; CDR2 reads SYDVKM. CDR3 size: 18 residues. The CDR3, as DNA: TGTGCCAGCAGTTTATGCATGGGATCGGCGGGGGAGGCATGTGAGCAGTTCTTC. Protein product: CASSLCMGSAGEACEQFF.

This clonotype has more than one count but fewer than ten. V gene TRBV12-3 or TRBV12-4 combines with J gene TRBJ1-1; D not resolved. Trimming took off 0 bases at V and 3 bases at J, with 11 bases between the two ends. The length of the CDR3 is 15 residues. CDR3 amino acids: CASSLAAGDDTEAFF. In nucleotides, the CDR3 is TGTGCCAGCAGTTTAGCGGCAGGTGACGACACTGAAGCTTTCTTT.

This clonotype has at least ten counts. The chain has TRBV28 and TRBJ2-7; 9 nucleotides align to TRBD1. The CDR3 is made up of 12 amino acids. Germline V gene lookup returns CDR1 MDHEN and CDR2 SYDVKM. The junction had 4 bases not matched to a gene; V was cut back by 3 bases and J by 10 bases. CDR3 sequence: CASSFTGGGQYF. CDR3 DNA sequence: TGTGCCAGCAGTTTTACAGGGGGCGGACAGTACTTC.

The gene calls are TRBV9 and TRBJ2-7; D uncertain. Deletions cut 4 bases from V and 3 bases from J, with 11 bases between. This CDR3 is built from 13 residues. Germline V gene sequence: CDR1 SGDLS, CDR2 YYNGEE. CDR3 loop: CASSPDTNYEQYF. CDR3 nucleotide sequence: TGTGCCAGCAGCCCAGATACCAACTACGAGCAGTACTTC.

This clonotype was observed many times. V and J are TRBV5-6 and TRBJ2-1; 7 bases fit TRBD1. CDR3 length equals 13 residues. The V gene end was trimmed by 4 bases and the J gene end by 10 bases; junction bases not matched to a gene: 8. Germline-derived CDR1 and CDR2 are SGHDT and YYEEEE. Here the CDR3 reads CASSPTSTGEQFF. The CDR3 DNA reads TGTGCCAGCAGCCCGACTTCGACAGGGGAGCAGTTCTTC.

The CDR3 region has the DNA TGTGCCAGCAGTGAGACCGGGACATTAGAGACCCAGTACTTC. This translates into CASSETGTLETQYF. The chain combines TRBV28 with TRBJ2-5; D is perhaps TRBD1 (6 bases). V was pared by 5 bases and J by 4 bases, with 14 bases between. Germline V CDR1 and CDR2: MDHEN, SYDVKM. The CDR3 has 14 amino acids.

This clonotype was counted only a few times. CDR3 region: CASSLTALNTEAFF. The CDR3 DNA is TGTGCCAGCAGTTTGACGGCCTTGAACACTGAAGCTTTCTTT. The chain has TRBV12-3 or TRBV12-4 and TRBJ1-1; D remains ambiguous. This CDR3 has 14 amino acids. Trimming cost V 3 bases and J 0 bases, with 8 bases left between them.

CDR3 sequence (DNA): TGTGCCAGCGACAGGGGTCTGCTCAATGAGCAGTTCTTC. It encodes CASDRGLLNEQFF. The J gene is TRBJ2-1, the V gene TRBV7-8; TRBD1 matches at 8 bases. Germline values: CDR1 SGHVS, CDR2 FQNEAQ. This CDR3 region has 13 residues. V was pared by 8 bases and J by 6 bases, with 6 bases of the junction left unmatched.

About this clonotype itself: A junction end diverges from the germline sequence, so it may reflect a read error. The chain carries TRBV19 and TRBJ2-3; D is tentatively TRBD1 or TRBD2 (6 bases each). Looked up from germline, CDR1 is LNHDA and CDR2 is SQIVND (reference sequence). This CDR3 is built from 14 residues. This chain's CDR3 is CASIGGRITNTQYF. As DNA, the CDR3 is TGTGCCAGTATTGGGGGGCGCATCACAAATACGCAGTATTTT.

The V and J genes are TRBV7-9 and TRBJ2-5, with 9 bases fitting TRBD2. Per the germline V gene, CDR1 is SEHNR and CDR2 is FQNEAQ (reference sequence). The CDR3 loop spans 18 amino acids. The ends lost 1 base at V and 5 bases at J; junction bases unmatched: 14. The CDR3 DNA follows: TGTGCCAGCAGCTTAGAGGCCTTGGCGGGAGGGGGGGCGGAGACCCAGTACTTC. This translates into CASSLEALAGGGAETQYF.

This sequence joins TRBV27 and TRBJ1-1; D possibly corresponds to TRBD1 (5 bases). Germline V CDR1 and CDR2: MNHEY, SMNVEV (reference sequence). V shed 6 bases and J shed 9 bases, with 41 bases lying between them. CDR3 size: 21 residues. CDR3 sequence: CASSPRYFPSIEVTVRGKAFF. The DNA for the CDR3 is TGTGCCAGCAGCCCCCGATACTTCCCATCAATTGAAGTGACTGTGCGGGGGAAAGCTTTCTTT.

In regard to this clonotype: Sequence at one end of the junction differs from germline and may be a read error. The chain employs TRBV5-3 and TRBJ1-5; D gene unclear. TRBV5-3 is an ORF; its function is uncertain. The CDR3 extends over 14 amino acids. CDR3 nucleotide sequence: TGTGCCAGCAGCTTGGGCTATAGCAATCAGCCCCAGCATTTT. Translated, it gives CASSLGYSNQPQHF.

This clonotype has a handful of counts. The V and J genes are TRBV30 and TRBJ2-6; the match to TRBD1 covers 10 bases. This CDR3 contains 12 residues. In germline, CDR1 is GTSNPN, CDR2 SVGIG (reference sequence). Germline trimming cut 2 bases from V and 17 bases from J; bases unmatched to any gene: 6. This chain's CDR3 is CAWSTHGQGVTF. The CDR3 coding sequence is TGTGCCTGGAGTACACATGGACAGGGGGTGACTTTC. Full variable domain (outside the CDR3, taken from reference TRBV30 and TRBJ2-6): SQTIHQWPATLVQPVGSPLSLECTVEGTSNPNLYWYRQAAGRGLQLLFYSVGIGQISSEVPQNLSASRPQDRQFILSSKKLLLSDSGFYLCAWSTHGQGVTFGAGSRLTVL.

Worth noting for this clonotype: The junction shows a germline mismatch at one end, possibly a read error. The CDR3 nucleotides read TGTGCCACCAGCGGAGAAACAGGGGGCCGGCAAGAGACCCAGTACTTC. The encoded protein is CATSGETGGRQETQYF. The chain uses TRBV15 and TRBJ2-5; 9 bases align to TRBD1. Germline V lookup: CDR1 LNHNV, CDR2 YYDKDF (reference sequence). The CDR3 extends over 16 amino acids.